This entry concerns a single T cell receptor beta chain. The authors carried out high-throughput sequencing of TCR beta. They applied it to CD8+ and CD4+ T cells obtained from blood. These data belong to a study of CD8 T cells in Susac syndrome. Between the trimmed V and J ends, which lost 2 bases and 7 bases, there was a span of 11 bases. The CDR3 sequence is 13 residues long. Germline CDR1 PRHDT, CDR2 FYEKMQ (reference sequence). A quantity of 0.5 to 1 ug RNA underwent reverse transcription using random hexamers. The authors amplified TCR beta CDR3 across 54 Vbeta and 13 Jbeta using immunoSEQ multiplex PCR. Each CDR3 protein is one row after TCRdb ran MiXCR on the immunoSEQ multiplex PCR reads. The data hold approximately 300,000 distinct CDR3 sequences, with 89% observed a single time.

The TCR comes from a human donor with multiple sclerosis. The sequenced sample was CD8+ T cells from PBMCs. V is TRBV13 and J is TRBJ1-2, with a tentative D call TRBD1 (5 bases). As DNA, the CDR3 is TGTGCCAGCAGCTTATCCGGGGCCGGTGGCTACACCTTC. Residues: CASSLSGAGGYTF.